This passage covers 5 T cell receptor beta chains from one sample sequenced in a study of CD8 T cells in Susac syndrome. RNA was extracted with the RNeasy kit, and a quantity of about 0.45 to 1 ug was reverse transcribed using random hexamers. TCRdb fed the immunoSEQ multiplex PCR reads into MiXCR, producing one record per CDR3 protein. The data contain about 150,000 distinct CDR3 sequences, 85% to 95% of them singletons. What was sequenced was CD4+ T cells from PBMCs. The receptor source for this set is a human donor with Susac syndrome.

The chain employs TRBV27 and TRBJ2-2; tentatively, D is TRBD1 or TRBD2 (5 bases each). Germline V CDR1 and CDR2: MNHEY, SMNVEV (reference sequence). The V gene lost 2 bases and the J gene lost 6 bases, with 13 bases spanning the gap. The CDR3 is made up of 15 amino acids. CDR3 loop: CASSLGQGASGELFF. CDR3 DNA: TGTGCCAGCAGTTTAGGGCAGGGAGCGTCCGGGGAGCTGTTTTTT.

The chain carries TRBV6-1 and TRBJ1-5, with D unclear. Trimming removed 10 bases from V and 0 bases from J, with 10 bases in between. Germline CDR1 and CDR2: MNHNS and SASEGT. This CDR3 is 13 amino acids long. The CDR3 sequence: CATRTDSNQPQHF. For the CDR3, the DNA is TGTGCCACCAGGACCGATAGCAATCAGCCCCAGCATTTT.

The rearrangement links TRBV29-1 to TRBJ1-2, with D perhaps TRBD1 (6 bases). Germline CDR1 reads SQVTM; CDR2 reads ANQGSEA. V shed 4 bases and J shed 4 bases, with 16 bases lying between them. CDR3 length equals 14 residues. The CDR3 sequence is CSVGPTGAGYGYTF. The DNA for the CDR3 is TGCAGCGTTGGGCCGACGGGGGCCGGCTATGGCTACACCTTC.

V is TRBV12-3 or TRBV12-4 and J is TRBJ1-3; 7 bases line up with TRBD1. This CDR3 has 14 residues. V was clipped by 6 bases and J by 0 bases; unmatched bases: 2. The DNA of the CDR3 is TGTGCCAGCAGAGGGGACAGCTCTGGAAACACCATATATTTT. This gives the protein CASRGDSSGNTIYF.

The J gene is TRBJ1-2, the V gene TRBV6-2 or TRBV6-3; D is ambiguous. Trimming left V 7 bases short and J 4 bases short, with 16 bases between. The CDR3 sequence is 14 residues long. CDR1 is MNHEY and CDR2 is SVGEGT in the germline V gene. The CDR3 region is CASTSDRRIYGYTF. The CDR3 DNA follows: TGTGCCAGCACCTCGGATAGACGGATCTATGGCTACACCTTC.